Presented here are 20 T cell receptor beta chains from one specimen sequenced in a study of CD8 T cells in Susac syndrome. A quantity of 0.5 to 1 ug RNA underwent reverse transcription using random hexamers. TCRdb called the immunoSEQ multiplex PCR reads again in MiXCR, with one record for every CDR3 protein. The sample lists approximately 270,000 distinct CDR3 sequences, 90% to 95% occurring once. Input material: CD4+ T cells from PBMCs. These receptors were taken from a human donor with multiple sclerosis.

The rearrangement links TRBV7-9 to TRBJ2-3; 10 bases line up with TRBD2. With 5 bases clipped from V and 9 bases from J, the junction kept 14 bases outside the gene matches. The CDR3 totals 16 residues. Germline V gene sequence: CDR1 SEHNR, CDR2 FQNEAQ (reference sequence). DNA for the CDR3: TGTGCCAGCAGCCCCCCCAGGGCTAGCGGGAGAAGCACGCAGTATTTT. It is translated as CASSPPRASGRSTQYF.

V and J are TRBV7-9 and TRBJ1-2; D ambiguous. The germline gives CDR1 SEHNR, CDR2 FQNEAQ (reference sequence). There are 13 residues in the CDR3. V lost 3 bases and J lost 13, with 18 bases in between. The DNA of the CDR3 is TGTGCCAGCAGCTTCGGCCGACTAGAGGGATTCACCTTC. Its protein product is CASSFGRLEGFTF.

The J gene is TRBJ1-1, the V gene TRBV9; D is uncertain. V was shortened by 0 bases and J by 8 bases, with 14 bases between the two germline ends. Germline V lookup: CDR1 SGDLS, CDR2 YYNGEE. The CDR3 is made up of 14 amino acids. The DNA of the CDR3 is TGTGCCAGCAGCGTAGGGTGGGGTGGTTCGGAAGCTTTCTTT. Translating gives CASSVGWGGSEAFF. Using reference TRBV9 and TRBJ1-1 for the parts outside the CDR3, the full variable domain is DSGVTQTPKHLITATGQRVTLRCSPRSGDLSVYWYQQSLDQGLQFLIQYYNGEERAKGNILERFSAQQFPDLHSELNLSSLELGDSALYFCASSVGWGGSEAFFGQGTRLTVV.

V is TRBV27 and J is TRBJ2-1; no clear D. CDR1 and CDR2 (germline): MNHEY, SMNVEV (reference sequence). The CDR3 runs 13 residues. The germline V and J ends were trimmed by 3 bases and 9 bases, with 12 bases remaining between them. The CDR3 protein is CASSFRSRREQFF. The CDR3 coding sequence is TGTGCCAGCAGTTTCAGATCGAGGCGTGAGCAGTTCTTC.

In nucleotides, the CDR3 is TGTGCCAGCAGTGAGCAGGGGGCGCGGGAGCAGTACGTC. Translated: CASSEQGAREQYV. The chain links TRBV7-8 to TRBJ2-7, with 8 bases fitting TRBD1. The CDR3 totals 13 residues. Germline CDR1 reads SGHVS; CDR2 reads FQNEAQ. V shed 6 bases and J 7 bases; nucleotides not matched to a gene: 8.

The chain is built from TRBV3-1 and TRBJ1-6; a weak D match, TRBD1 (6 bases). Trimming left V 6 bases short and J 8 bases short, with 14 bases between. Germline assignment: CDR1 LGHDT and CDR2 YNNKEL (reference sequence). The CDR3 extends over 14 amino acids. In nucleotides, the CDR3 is TGTGCCAGCAGAACACAGGGATTGGATTCACCCCTCCACTTT. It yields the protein CASRTQGLDSPLHF. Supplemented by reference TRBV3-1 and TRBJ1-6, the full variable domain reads DTAVSQTPKYLVTQMGNDKSIKCEQNLGHDTMYWYKQDSKKFLKIMFSYNNKELIINETVPNRFSPKSPDKAHLNLHINSLELGDSAVYFCASRTQGLDSPLHFGNGTRLTVT.

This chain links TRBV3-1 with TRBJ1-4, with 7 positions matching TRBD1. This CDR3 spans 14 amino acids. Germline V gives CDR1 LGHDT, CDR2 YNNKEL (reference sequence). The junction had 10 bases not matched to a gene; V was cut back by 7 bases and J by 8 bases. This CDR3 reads CASKSGQVGEKLFF. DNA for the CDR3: TGTGCCAGCAAGTCCGGACAGGTCGGAGAAAAACTGTTTTTT. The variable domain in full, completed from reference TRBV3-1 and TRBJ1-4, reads DTAVSQTPKYLVTQMGNDKSIKCEQNLGHDTMYWYKQDSKKFLKIMFSYNNKELIINETVPNRFSPKSPDKAHLNLHINSLELGDSAVYFCASKSGQVGEKLFFGSGTQLSVL.

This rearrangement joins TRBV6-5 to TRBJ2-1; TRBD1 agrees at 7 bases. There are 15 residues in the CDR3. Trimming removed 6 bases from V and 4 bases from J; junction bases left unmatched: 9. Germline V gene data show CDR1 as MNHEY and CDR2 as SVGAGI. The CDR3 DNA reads TGTGCCAGCAGCCCCGACAGGGAATTTTACAATGAGCAGTTCTTC. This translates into CASSPDREFYNEQFF.

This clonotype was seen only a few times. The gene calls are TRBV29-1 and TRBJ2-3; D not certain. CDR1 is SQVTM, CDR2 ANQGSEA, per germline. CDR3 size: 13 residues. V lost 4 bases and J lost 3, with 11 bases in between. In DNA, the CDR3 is TGCAGCGTTGCCGGCACCATTACAGATACGCAGTATTTT. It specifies CSVAGTITDTQYF.

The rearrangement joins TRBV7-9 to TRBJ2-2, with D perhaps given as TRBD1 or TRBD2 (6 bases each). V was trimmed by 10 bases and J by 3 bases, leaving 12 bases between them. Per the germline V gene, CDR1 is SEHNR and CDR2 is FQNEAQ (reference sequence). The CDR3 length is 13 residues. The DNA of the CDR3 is TGTGCCATCCGGGGGCGGGACACCGGGGAGCTGTTTTTT. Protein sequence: CAIRGRDTGELFF.

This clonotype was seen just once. The CDR3 loop is CASGYPGTGELFF. The CDR3 coding sequence is TGTGCCAGCGGGTACCCCGGGACCGGGGAGCTGTTTTTT. This chain uses TRBV12-3 or TRBV12-4 with TRBJ2-2; D is unresolved. Trimming took off 8 bases at V and 5 bases at J, with 12 bases between the two ends. CDR3 length: 13 amino acids.

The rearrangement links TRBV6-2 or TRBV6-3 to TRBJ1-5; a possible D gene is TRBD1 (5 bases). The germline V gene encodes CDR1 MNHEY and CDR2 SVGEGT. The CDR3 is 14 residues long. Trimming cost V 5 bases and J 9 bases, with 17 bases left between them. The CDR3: CASSIMGVYPPQHF. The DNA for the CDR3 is TGTGCCAGCAGTATCATGGGGGTTTACCCGCCCCAGCATTTT.

CDR3: CASSLYRQTNNEKLFF. The CDR3 nucleotides read TGTGCCAGCAGCCTCTACCGACAGACCAATAATGAAAAACTGTTTTTT. V usage is TRBV7-9 and J usage is TRBJ1-4; maybe TRBD1 (5 bases). Germline lookup yields CDR1 SEHNR and CDR2 FQNEAQ (reference sequence). Trimming left V 5 bases short and J 4 bases short, with 17 bases between. The CDR3 length is 16 residues.

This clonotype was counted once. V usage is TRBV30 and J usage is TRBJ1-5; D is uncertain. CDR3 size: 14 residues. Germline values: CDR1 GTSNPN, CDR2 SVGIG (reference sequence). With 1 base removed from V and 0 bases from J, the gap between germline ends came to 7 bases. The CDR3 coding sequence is TGTGCCTGGAGTGATGTGTCTAGCAATCAGCCCCAGCATTTT. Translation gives CAWSDVSSNQPQHF.

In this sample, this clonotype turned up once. CDR3 loop: CASSTSALNTEAFF. DNA of the CDR3: TGTGCCAGTAGTACCTCGGCCCTGAACACTGAAGCTTTCTTT. The V call is TRBV19, the J call TRBJ1-1; D is unclear. The CDR3 loop spans 14 amino acids. Trimming left V 4 bases short and J 0 bases short, with 9 bases between. The germline V gene encodes CDR1 LNHDA and CDR2 SQIVND (reference sequence).

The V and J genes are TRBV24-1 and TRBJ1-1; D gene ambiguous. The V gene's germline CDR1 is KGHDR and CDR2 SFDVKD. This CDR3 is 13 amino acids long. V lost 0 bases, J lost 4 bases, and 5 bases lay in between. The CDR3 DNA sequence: TGTGCCACCAGTGATTTGGGAGGCACTGAAGCTTTCTTT. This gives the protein CATSDLGGTEAFF.

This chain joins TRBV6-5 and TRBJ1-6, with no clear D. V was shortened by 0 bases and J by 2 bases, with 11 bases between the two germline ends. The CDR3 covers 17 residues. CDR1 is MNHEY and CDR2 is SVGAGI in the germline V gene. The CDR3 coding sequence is TGTGCCAGCAGTTACTCAAGATCGCCTGCCTATAATTCACCCCTCCACTTT. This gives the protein CASSYSRSPAYNSPLHF.

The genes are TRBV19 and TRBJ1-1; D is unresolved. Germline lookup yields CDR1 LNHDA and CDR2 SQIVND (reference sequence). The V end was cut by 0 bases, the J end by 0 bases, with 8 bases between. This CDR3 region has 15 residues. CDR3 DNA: TGTGCCAGTAGTATAGATGTCCGGATGAACACTGAAGCTTTCTTT. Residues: CASSIDVRMNTEAFF.

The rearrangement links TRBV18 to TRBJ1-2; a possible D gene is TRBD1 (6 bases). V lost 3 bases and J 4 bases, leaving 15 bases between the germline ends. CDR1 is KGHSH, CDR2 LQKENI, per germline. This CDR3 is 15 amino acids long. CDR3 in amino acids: CASSPNLDSSYGYTF. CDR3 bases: TGTGCCAGCTCACCCAATTTGGACAGCTCCTATGGCTACACCTTC.

The CDR3 coding sequence is TGTGCCAGCAGTGAAGCGCCGGACTTCCTGAACTACAATGAGCAGTTCTTC. It codes for CASSEAPDFLNYNEQFF. The V gene is TRBV2, the J gene TRBJ2-1, with D maybe TRBD2 (5 bases). V lost 0 bases, J lost 3 bases, and 15 bases lay in between. The CDR3 has 17 residues. In germline, CDR1 is SNHLY, CDR2 FYNNEI.